These T cell receptor beta chains were read from a single sample in a study of blood T cell repertoires in COVID-19. The method was immunoSEQ multiplex PCR; TCRdb's version includes in-frame clones alone and lacks a portion of them. Among 200,000 to 300,000 clones listed, about 86% were seen once. Sequenced input: peripheral blood. The source of these receptors is a man younger than 45 with active or convalescent COVID-19. Each CDR3 is given with its conserved first and last residue. Each record gives: clone size, D gene, J gene, V gene, CDR3 DNA, CDR3 protein. D genes are given only for firm matches. Only part of the rows carry a size: once, few, many, or a class if the clone is expanded.

. | TRBD2 | TRBJ2-1 | TRBV15 | TGTGCCACCAGCAGAGATCAAGGGACTACCCTATTTTACAATGAGCAGTTCTTC | CATSRDQGTTLFYNEQFF
once | TRBD1 | TRBJ1-2 | TRBV5-1 | TGCGCCAGCAGCGAGGACAGGGGGCTTAACTATGGCTACACCTTC | CASSEDRGLNYGYTF
. | TRBD1 | TRBJ1-2 | TRBV5-1 | TGCGCCAGCAGCCCAACAGGGGGGTCAGCCGGCTACACCTTC | CASSPTGGSAGYTF
. | TRBD1 | TRBJ2-2 | TRBV3-1/TRBV3-2 | TGTGCCAGCAGCTCCGGGACAGGGGGTATCGGCACCGGGGAGCTGTTTTTT | CASSSGTGGIGTGELFF
. | TRBD1 | TRBJ1-2 | TRBV30 | TGTGCCTGGAGCCCTGACAGGGGAAACTATGGCTACACCTTC | CAWSPDRGNYGYTF
once | TRBD1 | TRBJ1-3 | TRBV13 | TGTGCCAGCAACCTACAGGGGGCGAGCACCATATATTTT | CASNLQGASTIYF
. | TRBD1 | TRBJ1-1 | TRBV5-1 | TGCGCCAGCAGCTTGGATCTCAGGGGGCGGGCTGAAGCTTTCTTT | CASSLDLRGRAEAFF
. | TRBD1 | TRBJ2-7 | TRBV19 | TGTGCCAGTAGTTACCTGGGACAGGGCTACGAGCAGTACTTC | CASSYLGQGYEQYF
once | . | TRBJ1-6 | TRBV5-1 | TGCGCCAGCAGCGCAGGACCAGGGAACTATAATTCACCCCTCCACTTT | CASSAGPGNYNSPLHF
few | . | TRBJ1-5 | TRBV19 | TGTGCCAGTAGTATTCCCCTAAATCAGCCCCAGCATTTT | CASSIPLNQPQHF
. | . | TRBJ1-5 | TRBV6-6 | TGTGCCAGCAGTTATCCGACAGATTATAGCAATCAGCCCCAGCATTTT | CASSYPTDYSNQPQHF
once | . | TRBJ1-2 | TRBV5-4 | TGTGCCAGCAGCCCCCAGGCCGGCGGGGGCGCCTATGGCTACACCTTC | CASSPQAGGGAYGYTF
. | . | TRBJ2-1 | TRBV9 | TGTGCCAGCAGCGTAGGAGGGGGCTCCTACAATGAGCAGTTCTTC | CASSVGGGSYNEQFF
. | . | TRBJ2-5 | TRBV7-9 | TGTGCCAGCAGCCGGGGAGCCCAAGAGACCCAGTACTTC | CASSRGAQETQYF
. | TRBD1 | TRBJ1-2 | TRBV5-6 | TGTGCCAGCAGCTCCAGGGGGCAGGAGGGCTACACCTTC | CASSSRGQEGYTF
. | TRBD2 | TRBJ2-5 | TRBV5-8 | TGTGCCAGCAGCCGGTCTTGGGAGGGCAAAGAGACCCAGTACTTC | CASSRSWEGKETQYF
. | . | TRBJ1-1 | TRBV7-9 | TGTGCCAGCAAGGACAGACTCAACACTGAAGCTTTCTTT | CASKDRLNTEAFF
. | . | TRBJ1-1 | TRBV11-2 | TGTGCCAGCAGCTTATCCCCCGGGGGAGCTTTCTTT | CASSLSPGGAFF
. | . | TRBJ2-1 | TRBV27 | TGTGCCAGCAGTCCCGGGGGAACCCACAATGAGCAGTTCTTC | CASSPGGTHNEQFF
. | . | TRBJ1-6 | TRBV6-6 | TGTGCCAGCGGGCAGGACAGAAGCTCCTATAATTCACCCCTCCACTTT | CASGQDRSSYNSPLHF
few | TRBD2 | TRBJ2-1 | TRBV19 | TGTGCCAGTAGTCCGATCCCCGGGAGGTACAATGAGCAGTTCTTC | CASSPIPGRYNEQFF
. | TRBD2 | TRBJ2-3 | TRBV10-3 | TGTGCCATCAGGGAAGCGGGGGCCGATACGCAGTATTTT | CAIREAGADTQYF
. | TRBD1 | TRBJ1-5 | TRBV27 | TGTGCCAGCAGTGGGGACAGGGGGAGCAATCAGCCCCAGCATTTT | CASSGDRGSNQPQHF
once | . | TRBJ2-5 | TRBV13 | TGTGCCAGCGAGGGGGATGGAGAGACCCAGTACTTC | CASEGDGETQYF
. | TRBD1 | TRBJ1-2 | TRBV13 | TGTGCCAGCAGCTCCTTGGACAGGGGAAACGGCTACACCTTC | CASSSLDRGNGYTF
. | . | TRBJ1-5 | TRBV27 | TGTGCCAGCAGTTTTACAGGAAGGACGGTGGCCGCCCCCCAGCATTTT | CASSFTGRTVAAPQHF
. | TRBD2 | TRBJ2-5 | TRBV7-6 | TGTGCCAGCAGCTCCTTAGCGGGGTGGGAGACCCAGTACTTC | CASSSLAGWETQYF
. | TRBD1 | TRBJ2-1 | TRBV7-3 | TGTGCCAGCCAGAAAGGGACAGGGGGTAATGAGCAGTTCTTC | CASQKGTGGNEQFF
. | TRBD1 | TRBJ2-5 | TRBV10-2 | TGCGCCAGCAGCAATAAAATAACCCGGACAGGCGCAGAGACCCAGTACTTC | CASSNKITRTGAETQYF
. | . | TRBJ1-1 | TRBV5-4 | TGTGCCAGCAGTCGGGGAGAGGGTTCTGAAGCTTTCTTT | CASSRGEGSEAFF
. | . | TRBJ2-7 | TRBV9 | TGTGCCAGCAGCGTTATTCCGGACAACTACGAGCAGTACTTC | CASSVIPDNYEQYF
. | TRBD2 | TRBJ2-3 | TRBV20-1 | TGCAGTGCTAGTTTCCTAGCGGGGGCTGTTTCCACAGATACGCAGTATTTT | CSASFLAGAVSTDTQYF
. | . | TRBJ2-7 | TRBV5-4 | TGTGCCAGCAGCTTCGGTCTACGCGAGCAGTACTTC | CASSFGLREQYF
. | TRBD2 | TRBJ2-1 | TRBV6-5 | TGTGCCACAAGGTCCAGCGGAAGAGAGCGGGGGGAGCAGTTCTTC | CATRSSGRERGEQFF
. | TRBD1 | TRBJ1-1 | TRBV7-2 | TGTGCCAGCAGCCCTAGCTTAACCGGGACAGCGAACACTGAAGCTTTCTTT | CASSPSLTGTANTEAFF
. | . | TRBJ2-3 | TRBV29-1 | TGCAGCGTTGGGTCCACAGACATAAGCACAGATACGCAGTATTTT | CSVGSTDISTDTQYF
. | . | TRBJ1-2 | TRBV29-1 | TGCAGCGTTGAAGATCTGAGGACAGACTATGGCTACACCTTC | CSVEDLRTDYGYTF
. | . | TRBJ2-3 | TRBV5-6 | TGTGCCAGCAGCTTGTTGAAGCTGGTGCGGGGAATGCGTACGCAGTATTTT | CASSLLKLVRGMRTQYF
. | TRBD1 | TRBJ1-2 | TRBV30 | TGTGCCTGGAAACAAAACACAGGGGATGGCTACACCTTC | CAWKQNTGDGYTF
. | TRBD2 | TRBJ2-5 | TRBV4-1 | TGCGCCAGCAGCCGGACTAGCGGGGGGACTCAAGAGACCCAGTACTTC | CASSRTSGGTQETQYF
. | . | TRBJ1-2 | TRBV18 | TGTGCCAGCTCACCCACTCTACGGGACAACTCAGGGGACTACACCTTC | CASSPTLRDNSGDYTF
. | TRBD1 | TRBJ2-3 | TRBV7-7 | TGTGCCAGCAGCTTAGCGGGACAGTCCACAGATACGCAGTATTTT | CASSLAGQSTDTQYF
. | . | TRBJ2-5 | TRBV7-8 | TGTGCCAGCAGCCACGCGGGGTACTACCAAGAGACCCAGTACTTC | CASSHAGYYQETQYF